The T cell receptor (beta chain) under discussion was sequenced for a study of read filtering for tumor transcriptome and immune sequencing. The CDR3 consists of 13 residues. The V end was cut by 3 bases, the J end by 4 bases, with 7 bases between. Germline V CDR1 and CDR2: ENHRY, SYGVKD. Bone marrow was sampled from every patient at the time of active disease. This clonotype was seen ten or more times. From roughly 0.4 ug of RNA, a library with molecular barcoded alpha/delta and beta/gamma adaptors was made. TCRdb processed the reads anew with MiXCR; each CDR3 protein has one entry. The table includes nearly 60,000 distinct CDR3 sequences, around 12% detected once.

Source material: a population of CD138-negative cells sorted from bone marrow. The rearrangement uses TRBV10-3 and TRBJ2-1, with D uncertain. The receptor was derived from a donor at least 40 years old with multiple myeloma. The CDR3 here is CAISDPGYNEQFF. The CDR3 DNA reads TGTGCCATCAGTGATCCCGGGTACAATGAGCAGTTCTTC.